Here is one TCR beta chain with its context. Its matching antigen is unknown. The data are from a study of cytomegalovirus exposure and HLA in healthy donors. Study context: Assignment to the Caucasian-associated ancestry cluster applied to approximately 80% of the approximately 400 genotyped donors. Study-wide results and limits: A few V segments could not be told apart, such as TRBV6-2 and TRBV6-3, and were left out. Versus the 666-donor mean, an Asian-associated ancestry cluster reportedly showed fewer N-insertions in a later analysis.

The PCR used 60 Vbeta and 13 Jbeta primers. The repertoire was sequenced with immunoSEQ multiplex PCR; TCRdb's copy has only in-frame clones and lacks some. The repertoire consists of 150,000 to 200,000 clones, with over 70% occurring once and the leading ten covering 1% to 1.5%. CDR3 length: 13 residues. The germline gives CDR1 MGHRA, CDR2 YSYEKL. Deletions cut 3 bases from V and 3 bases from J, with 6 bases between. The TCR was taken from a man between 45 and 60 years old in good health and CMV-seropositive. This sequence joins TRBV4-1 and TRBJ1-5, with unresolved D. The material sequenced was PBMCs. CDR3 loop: CASSQRLNQPQHF. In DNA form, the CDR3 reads TGCGCCAGCAGCCAGAGGCTCAATCAGCCCCAGCATTTT.